Listed below are T cell receptor beta chains from one sample, sequenced in a study of T cell repertoires in cytomegalovirus infection. TCRdb called the reads again in MiXCR, with one record for every CDR3 protein. Found here are hundreds of thousands of distinct CDR3 sequences, 29% of them singletons; the top ten hold 20%. Which antigens these TCRs recognize remains unknown. Sequenced here: cultured PBMCs, sampled from culture after CMV antigen stimulation. The receptors stem from a human donor in good health (CMV status not recorded). Some clones in this sample may be carry-over from other donors' samples. Both conserved end residues are part of each CDR3. D genes are given only for firm matches. The size entry is marked missing in some rows and otherwise reads once, few, many or a size class.

j_call	clone_size	v_call	d_call	cdr3_aa	cdr3_nt
TRBJ1-4	NA	TRBV7-2	NA	CASSPRQEINEKLFF	TGTGCCAGCAGCCCACGACAGGAAATTAATGAAAAACTGTTTTTT
TRBJ2-7	few	TRBV6-6	TRBD1	CASSPRGTGTYEQYF	TGTGCCAGCAGTCCTCGAGGGACAGGGACCTACGAGCAGTACTTC
TRBJ2-1	few	TRBV6-1	NA	CASSEARAPYNEQFF	TGTGCCAGCAGTGAAGCAAGGGCCCCCTACAATGAGCAGTTCTTC
TRBJ2-5	medium-sized	TRBV7-2	NA	CASSSVPSPGETQYF	TGTGCCAGCAGCTCCGTTCCGTCCCCGGGAGAGACCCAGTACTTC
TRBJ1-5	NA	TRBV20-1	NA	CSASAMGDQPQHF	TGCAGTGCTAGTGCAATGGGAGATCAGCCCCAGCATTTT
TRBJ2-7	NA	TRBV20-1	TRBD2	CSARDSGYEQYF	TGCAGTGCTAGAGATAGCGGGTACGAGCAGTACTTC
TRBJ2-2	NA	TRBV2	NA	CASSEQGILNTGELFF	TGTGCCAGCAGTGAACAGGGCATCTTGAACACCGGGGAGCTGTTTTTT
TRBJ2-1	NA	TRBV15	NA	CATSGLSSSYNEQFF	TGTGCCACCAGCGGGCTCAGTAGCTCCTACAATGAGCAGTTCTTC
TRBJ2-2	NA	TRBV6-6	TRBD1	CASRRETGLNTGELFF	TGTGCCAGCAGAAGGGAGACAGGGTTGAACACCGGGGAGCTGTTTTTT
TRBJ1-6	NA	TRBV28	NA	CASSPGPGGNRPLHF	TGTGCCAGCAGTCCGGGTCCCGGGGGGAATCGCCCCCTCCACTTT
TRBJ2-5	NA	TRBV18	NA	CASSPRRDSETQYF	TGTGCCAGCTCACCCCGGAGGGACAGTGAGACCCAGTACTTC
TRBJ1-4	many	TRBV7-2	NA	CASSLHEKLFF	TGTGCCAGCAGCTTACATGAAAAACTGTTTTTT
TRBJ1-2	NA	TRBV28	NA	CASSARDYGYTF	TGTGCCAGCAGCGCGAGGGACTATGGCTACACCTTC
TRBJ2-1	NA	TRBV5-1	TRBD2	CASSLGPPGLAGKSNEQFF	TGCGCCAGCAGCTTGGGCCCTCCGGGACTAGCGGGAAAGTCGAATGAGCAGTTCTTC
TRBJ1-2	NA	TRBV10-3	TRBD1	CAISEPLNPGQVFYGYTF	TGTGCCATCAGTGAGCCCTTAAACCCCGGACAGGTCTTCTATGGCTACACCTTC
TRBJ2-7	few	TRBV2	TRBD1	CASTEGQGAGAYEQYF	TGTGCCAGCACTGAGGGACAGGGGGCGGGGGCCTACGAGCAGTACTTC
TRBJ2-6	NA	TRBV2	NA	CASSLTRGGANVLTF	TGTGCCAGCAGCCTCACCCGAGGAGGGGCCAACGTCCTGACTTTC
TRBJ2-5	NA	TRBV24-1	TRBD2	CATSASGSAETQYF	TGTGCCACCAGTGCTAGCGGGAGTGCGGAGACCCAGTACTTC
TRBJ2-7	many	TRBV7-2	NA	CASSLGGTRAYEQYF	TGTGCCAGCAGCTTAGGGGGGACTCGGGCCTACGAGCAGTACTTC
TRBJ2-1	few	TRBV24-1	TRBD1	CATSDQGARLDEQFF	TGTGCCACCAGTGATCAGGGGGCGCGATTAGATGAGCAGTTCTTC
TRBJ1-2	NA	TRBV30	NA	CAWSDTGARGYTF	TGTGCCTGGAGTGATACGGGGGCTAGGGGCTACACCTTC
TRBJ2-7	NA	TRBV27	TRBD2	CASSPTGRIHEQYF	TGTGCCAGCAGTCCGACCGGGAGGATCCACGAGCAGTACTTC
TRBJ1-1	NA	TRBV27	TRBD1	CASSSDDRGINTEAFF	TGTGCCAGCAGTTCCGACGACAGGGGGATTAACACTGAAGCTTTCTTT
TRBJ2-1	NA	TRBV28	NA	CASSPLAGRDGRSEFF	TGTGCCAGCAGCCCCCTCGCGGGGCGGGACGGTCGATCAGAGTTCTTC
TRBJ1-3	few	TRBV19	NA	CASRTGREGNTIYF	TGTGCCAGTAGAACGGGTCGAGAGGGAAACACCATATATTTT
TRBJ2-3	few	TRBV5-1	TRBD2	CASSPRDYPHTDTQYF	TGCGCCAGCAGCCCCCGGGACTACCCTCACACAGATACGCAGTATTTT
TRBJ2-2	NA	TRBV29-1	NA	CSVGQVGELFF	TGCAGCGTTGGGCAGGTCGGGGAGCTGTTTTTT
TRBJ2-5	NA	TRBV27	TRBD2	CASSNIAGSKTQYF	TGTGCCAGCAGTAATATAGCGGGGTCGAAGACCCAGTACTTC
TRBJ1-6	NA	TRBV27	TRBD1	CASSPKAAWTGANSPLHF	TGTGCCAGCAGTCCCAAAGCCGCCTGGACAGGGGCTAATTCACCCCTCCACTTT
TRBJ2-3	NA	TRBV7-6	NA	CASSHGGGTDTQYF	TGTGCCAGCAGCCACGGGGGAGGCACAGATACGCAGTATTTT
TRBJ1-1	NA	TRBV20-1	TRBD1	CSARVGQGSTEAFF	TGCAGTGCTAGAGTAGGACAGGGGAGCACTGAAGCTTTCTTT
TRBJ1-4	NA	TRBV2	NA	CASSPDNGYEKLFF	TGTGCCAGCAGTCCTGACAATGGATATGAAAAACTGTTTTTT
TRBJ1-2	many	TRBV7-2	TRBD1	CASSLGTGYDYGYTF	TGTGCCAGCAGCTTAGGGACAGGGTATGACTATGGCTACACCTTC
TRBJ2-1	NA	TRBV6-1	TRBD2	CASRRLTGGDEQFF	TGTGCCAGCAGGCGCCTAACGGGGGGGGATGAGCAGTTCTTC
TRBJ1-2	few	TRBV5-1	NA	CASSQSTGFYGYTF	TGCGCCAGCAGCCAGTCCACAGGGTTCTATGGCTACACCTTC
TRBJ2-3	many	TRBV7-3	NA	CASSLNPGSSTDTQYF	TGTGCCAGCAGCTTAAATCCGGGGTCTAGCACAGATACGCAGTATTTT
TRBJ1-1	NA	TRBV7-3	NA	CASSLTIFGDAENTEAFF	TGTGCCAGCAGCTTAACGATTTTTGGGGACGCCGAGAACACTGAAGCTTTCTTT
TRBJ1-1	few	TRBV27	NA	CASSLYGSGNTEAFF	TGTGCCAGCAGTTTATATGGTTCTGGGAACACTGAAGCTTTCTTT
TRBJ2-5	few	TRBV2	NA	CASPNGLLLPETQYF	TGTGCCAGTCCCAACGGGCTACTCCTACCGGAGACCCAGTACTTC
TRBJ2-3	many	TRBV12-3/TRBV12-4	NA	CASSLSTDTQYF	TGTGCCAGCAGCTTAAGCACAGATACGCAGTATTTT
TRBJ2-7	many	TRBV7-9	TRBD2	CASSSDGLAGGGGPYEQYF	TGTGCCAGCAGCTCCGACGGACTAGCGGGAGGAGGTGGCCCTTACGAGCAGTACTTC
TRBJ1-3	few	TRBV10-3	NA	CAIRRGAGNTIYF	TGTGCCATCCGCAGGGGTGCTGGAAACACCATATATTTT
TRBJ2-7	NA	TRBV7-2	NA	CASSADRSYEQYF	TGTGCCAGCAGCGCTGACAGGTCCTACGAGCAGTACTTC
TRBJ2-2	NA	TRBV24-1	TRBD2	CATSDGLAGAGPGELFF	TGTGCCACCAGTGACGGACTAGCGGGGGCCGGGCCCGGGGAGCTGTTTTTT
TRBJ2-3	few	TRBV12-3/TRBV12-4	TRBD1	CASSLKRLGTGETTDTQYF	TGTGCCAGCAGTTTAAAAAGGCTCGGGACAGGAGAAACCACAGATACGCAGTATTTT
TRBJ2-7	NA	TRBV15	NA	CATSRDPLSYEQYF	TGTGCCACCAGCAGAGACCCGCTATCTTACGAGCAGTACTTC
TRBJ2-5	NA	TRBV4-1	NA	CASSQGQLQETQYF	TGCGCCAGCAGCCAAGGACAGCTACAAGAGACCCAGTACTTC
TRBJ2-1	NA	TRBV28	TRBD1	CASRDRDRGVNEQFF	TGTGCCAGCAGGGACCGGGACAGGGGGGTCAATGAGCAGTTCTTC
TRBJ1-4	NA	TRBV27	NA	CASSLLGVREKLFF	TGTGCCAGCAGTTTATTAGGGGTTCGTGAAAAACTGTTTTTT
TRBJ1-5	NA	TRBV19	NA	CASSMGRDQPQHF	TGTGCCAGTAGTATGGGTAGGGATCAGCCCCAGCATTTT
TRBJ1-4	NA	TRBV20-1	NA	CSARTDSNEKLFF	TGCAGTGCTAGGACCGATTCTAATGAAAAACTGTTTTTT
TRBJ1-1	NA	TRBV23-1	TRBD1	CASSQAGQDPEAFF	TGCGCCAGCAGTCAGGCCGGACAGGACCCTGAAGCTTTCTTT
TRBJ2-5	many	TRBV15	TRBD1	CATRPGTGGLETQYF	TGTGCCACCCGTCCCGGGACAGGGGGCTTGGAGACCCAGTACTTC
TRBJ2-1	NA	TRBV7-8	NA	CASSPSGGYEQFF	TGTGCCAGCAGCCCCTCTGGGGGATATGAGCAGTTCTTC
TRBJ1-2	few	TRBV28	NA	CASSLSGRGYGYTF	TGTGCCAGCAGTTTATCCGGCAGGGGCTATGGCTACACCTTC